A single sample gave rise to the 27 T cell receptor beta chains below, sequenced in a study of human T cells and chemical hapten exposure (TCRdb year 2021). Libraries were constructed by RACE. Sequenced using a NextSeq 500. TCRdb reran the public reads through fastp at Q25 and MiXCR, keeping productive beta chains. Identical CDR3 protein sequences are pooled into one entry, listed with their most common genes and DNA. Across this sample there are approximately 32,000 distinct CDR3 sequences, with 5% to 6% seen only once. 5.6% of the sample belongs to the ten largest clones. The time point label for this specimen denotes: patch test 3, about 24 weeks after DPC sensitization. The intended sense of this specimen's treatment or condition label: therapeutic diphenylcyclopropenone sensitization with weekly scalp DPC. The specimen comprised whole blood, sampled in connection with sensitization to the hapten diphenylcyclopropenone (DPC). These TCRs come from a man aged 30 to 45 with alopecia areata. Some clones in this sample may be carry-over from other donors' samples.

This clonotype was seen more than once but under ten times. The chain uses TRBV4-3 and TRBJ2-3; 13 bases are shared with TRBD2. V lost 3 bases and J lost 4; bases outside the gene matches: 4. The CDR3 extends over 16 amino acids. Looked up from germline, CDR1 is LGHNA and CDR2 is YSLEER. In DNA, the CDR3 is TGCGCCAGCAGCCATGCACTAGCGGGGGGGCCAGATACGCAGTATTTT. Translating gives CASSHALAGGPDTQYF.

This clonotype was counted ten times or more. The rearrangement uses TRBV6-2 or TRBV6-3 and TRBJ2-5; D call uncertain. This CDR3 region has 13 residues. CDR1 is MNHEY and CDR2 is SVGEGT in the germline V gene. The V end lost 8 bases, the J end lost 5 bases, and 15 bases lay between the germline ends. In nucleotides, the CDR3 is TGTGCCAGCCGGGTCAACTCGGACGAGACCCAGTACTTC. Its translation: CASRVNSDETQYF.

This clonotype was seen repeatedly, ten times or more. The chain recombines TRBV6-1 with TRBJ1-4, with D hard to call. V dropped 3 bases and J dropped 3 bases, with 8 bases sitting between them. The CDR3 spans 14 residues. Germline V gene sequence: CDR1 MNHNS, CDR2 SASEGT. CDR3 in DNA: TGTGCCAGCAGTGACGGTGGGCCTAATGAAAAACTGTTTTTT. Its protein product is CASSDGGPNEKLFF.

This clonotype was observed many times. This chain uses TRBV29-1 with TRBJ1-4; D ambiguous. V was pared by 6 bases and J by 0 bases, with 14 bases between. This CDR3 is built from 15 residues. From germline, CDR1 is SQVTM and CDR2 ANQGSEA. CDR3 nucleotide sequence: TGCAGCGTAACTGACGGTGTTGCAACTAATGAAAAACTGTTTTTT. Its protein product is CSVTDGVATNEKLFF.

In its sample, this clonotype was seen many times. The chain uses TRBV6-2 or TRBV6-3 and TRBJ2-1; TRBD2 matches 8 bases. The CDR3 contains 15 residues. Per germline, CDR1 MNHEY and CDR2 SVGEGT. The J segment lost 6 bases and the V segment lost 0 bases, leaving 4 bases of the junction unmatched. CDR3 in DNA: TGTGCCAGCAGTTACTCGTTCACTAGCGGCAATGAGCAGTTCTTC. Translated: CASSYSFTSGNEQFF.

This clonotype was seen ten or more times. The chain employs TRBV19 and TRBJ2-1, with a weak D call TRBD2 (6 bases). Trimming removed 8 bases at V and 6 bases at J, with 11 bases between. CDR1 is LNHDA and CDR2 is SQIVND in the germline V gene (reference sequence). The CDR3 contains 12 residues. CDR3 protein: CASGASANEQFF. CDR3 bases: TGTGCCAGTGGAGCTAGCGCCAATGAGCAGTTCTTC.

This clonotype was counted at least ten times. This rearrangement joins TRBV12-3 or TRBV12-4 to TRBJ2-5, with D perhaps matching TRBD1 (5 bases). V lost 5 bases, J lost 5 bases, and 15 bases lay in between. The CDR3 spans 14 residues. As DNA, the CDR3 is TGTGCCAGCAGTGCATCACAGGTCCGGGAGACCCAGTACTTC. Encoded protein: CASSASQVRETQYF.

The sample holds many counts of this clonotype. This chain's CDR3 is CASSSLMAGGGDEQFF. In DNA, the CDR3 is TGTGCCAGCAGTTCCCTAATGGCGGGAGGTGGTGATGAGCAGTTCTTC. V gene TRBV12-3 or TRBV12-4 combines with J gene TRBJ2-1; 8 bases agree with TRBD2. The CDR3 has 16 residues. Trimming took 4 bases from V and 8 from J; bases not matched to a gene: 13.

This clonotype was detected ten times or more. V gene TRBV4-3 combines with J gene TRBJ2-1; 10 bases match TRBD2. Germline V lookup: CDR1 LGHNA, CDR2 YSLEER. V was clipped by 1 base and J by 8 bases; unmatched bases: 5. This CDR3 contains 15 residues. The CDR3 loop is CASSQVLAGEYEQFF. CDR3 nucleotides: TGCGCCAGCAGCCAAGTCCTAGCGGGGGAGTATGAGCAGTTCTTC.

This clonotype was seen at least ten times. V and J are TRBV12-3 or TRBV12-4 and TRBJ1-3, with D unresolved. This CDR3 comprises 14 residues. V was pared by 5 bases and J by 4 bases, with 12 bases between. The CDR3 loop is CASSPSGTGNTIYF. The CDR3 DNA reads TGTGCCAGCAGTCCCTCGGGAACAGGAAACACCATATATTTT.

V usage is TRBV3-1 and J usage is TRBJ1-1; no clear D. CDR3 size: 15 residues. Germline assignment: CDR1 LGHDT and CDR2 YNNKEL (reference sequence). The V gene lost 1 base and the J gene lost 4 bases, with 13 bases spanning the gap. The CDR3, as DNA: TGTGCCAGCAGCCAAGGCTTTGTGGGTGGCACTGAAGCTTTCTTT. This sequence encodes CASSQGFVGGTEAFF.

This clonotype was recorded many times. The J gene is TRBJ2-4, the V gene TRBV5-1; D not resolved. The CDR3 extends over 14 amino acids. Trimming cost V 0 bases and J 3 bases, with 7 bases left between them. CDR1 and CDR2 (germline): SGHRS, YFSETQ. Written as DNA, the CDR3 is TGCGCCAGCAGCTTGGAACACGGCAAAAACATTCAGTACTTC. The encoded protein is CASSLEHGKNIQYF.

This clonotype was counted many times. The chain uses TRBV21-1 and TRBJ1-1; the table calls TRBD1, which could not be checked here. TRBV21-1 constitutes a pseudogene. This CDR3 is 20 amino acids long. The CDR3 is CASSKIRGRTGALGNTEAFF. Here the CDR3 DNA reads TGTGCCAGCAGCAAAATCCGCGGGAGGACAGGGGCGCTCGGGAACACTGAAGCTTTCTTT.

This clonotype has ten or more counts. This chain links TRBV5-1 with TRBJ2-1; 10 nucleotides agree with TRBD2. Per the germline V gene, CDR1 is SGHRS and CDR2 is YFSETQ. The CDR3 covers 15 residues. The V and J ends lost 4 bases and 5 bases, in that order; junction bases with no gene match: 6. CDR3 loop: CASSRLAGGNNEQFF. DNA of the CDR3: TGCGCCAGCAGCCGATTAGCGGGGGGTAACAATGAGCAGTTCTTC.

The table lists this clonotype with many counts. The chain uses TRBV6-5 and TRBJ2-4; 10 bases line up with TRBD2. The V segment lost 6 bases and the J segment 5 bases; nucleotides outside the gene matches: 7. This CDR3 has 15 amino acids. CDR1 and CDR2 (germline): MNHEY, SVGAGI. The DNA for the CDR3 is TGTGCCAGCAGAGCCCACGGACTAGCGGAAAACATTCAGTACTTC. It yields the protein CASRAHGLAENIQYF.

The rearrangement uses TRBV12-3 or TRBV12-4 and TRBJ1-6; D perhaps matches TRBD1 (6 bases). The V end was cut by 8 bases, the J end by 0 bases, with 17 bases between. The CDR3 length is 17 residues. In nucleotides, the CDR3 is TGTGCCAGCCCGCAACCTATACAGGGCTCCTATAATTCACCCCTCCACTTT. Translated, it gives CASPQPIQGSYNSPLHF.

This clonotype was detected only a few times. The rearrangement uses TRBV20-1 and TRBJ2-6; D uncertain. The CDR3 has 16 amino acids. Germline assignment: CDR1 DFQATT and CDR2 SNEGSKA (reference sequence). The V end was cut by 5 bases, the J end by 1 base, with 15 bases between. CDR3 loop: CSAFRSTASGANVLTF. The CDR3 DNA sequence: TGCAGTGCTTTCCGATCTACGGCATCTGGGGCCAACGTCCTGACTTTC.

This clonotype was seen repeatedly, ten times or more. V usage is TRBV9 and J usage is TRBJ2-5; 7 bases agree with TRBD1. Per the germline V gene, CDR1 is SGDLS and CDR2 is YYNGEE. Trimming removed 4 bases from V and 1 base from J; junction bases left unmatched: 1. This CDR3 has 13 amino acids. This CDR3 is CASSWTGQETQYF. DNA of the CDR3: TGTGCCAGCAGCTGGACAGGCCAAGAGACCCAGTACTTC.

There are many counts of this clonotype. The DNA is omitted, as the CDR3 cannot be located on it reliably, and the CDR3 follows TCRdb's listing. The chain has TRBV20-1 and TRBJ1-4; the listed D gene, TRBD1, was not tested against the DNA. Per the germline V gene, CDR1 is DFQATT and CDR2 is SNEGSKA (reference sequence). The CDR3 is 15 residues long, ends included. The chain's CDR3 is CSARGQGDEKLFFVF.

This clonotype came up many times. V and J are TRBV27 and TRBJ1-5; 9 nucleotides line up with TRBD1. CDR1 and CDR2 from the germline V gene are MNHEY and SMNVEV (reference sequence). This CDR3 is built from 15 residues. The ends lost 5 bases at V and 6 bases at J; junction bases unmatched: 8. CDR3 in amino acids: CASSSPGQGGQPQHF. In nucleotides, the CDR3 is TGTGCCAGCAGTAGCCCGGGACAGGGAGGTCAGCCCCAGCATTTT.

This clonotype was recorded many times. Here the CDR3 DNA reads TGTGCCAGCAGCCTCAATCCGGATCAGGGCACTGAAGCTTTCTTT. Its protein is CASSLNPDQGTEAFF. The chain uses TRBV7-6 and TRBJ1-1, with a possible D match to TRBD1 (5 bases). V was shortened by 5 bases and J by 4 bases, with 17 bases between the two germline ends. CDR1 and CDR2 from the germline V gene are SGHVS and FNYEAQ. The CDR3 totals 15 residues.

This clonotype has a count of ten or more. The rearrangement links TRBV7-2 to TRBJ1-5; D is possibly TRBD1 (6 bases). CDR3 length equals 14 residues. V was clipped by 8 bases and J by 0 bases, with 11 bases between them. CDR1 SGHTA and CDR2 FQGNSA come from the germline V gene. CDR3 region: CASAWDNSNQPQHF. The CDR3 DNA is TGTGCCAGCGCCTGGGACAATAGCAATCAGCCCCAGCATTTT. The variable domain in full, completed from reference TRBV7-2 and TRBJ1-5, reads GAGVSQSPSNKVTEKGKDVELRCDPISGHTALYWYRQSLGQGLEFLIYFQGNSAPDKSGLPSDRFSAERTGGSVSTLTIQRTQQEDSAVYLCASAWDNSNQPQHFGDGTRLSIL.

This clonotype appeared many times. The V and J genes are TRBV18 and TRBJ2-5; D remains unclear. V was cut by 8 bases and J by 4 bases, with 14 bases left in between. This CDR3 is built from 13 residues. Per the germline V gene, CDR1 is KGHSH and CDR2 is LQKENI. CDR3 sequence (DNA): TGTGCCAGCACCCCGGGCGCCGGAGAGACCCAGTACTTC. Amino acids: CASTPGAGETQYF.

At least ten counts were recorded for this clonotype. This rearrangement joins TRBV7-2 to TRBJ2-7; 8 positions agree with TRBD2. This CDR3 region has 13 residues. Per the germline V gene, CDR1 is SGHTA and CDR2 is FQGNSA. The V segment lost 5 bases and the J segment 7 bases; nucleotides outside the gene matches: 7. The CDR3: CASSPGLAGEQYF. Here the CDR3 DNA reads TGTGCCAGCAGCCCCGGACTAGCTGGAGAGCAGTACTTC.

This clonotype appeared many times. The chain employs TRBV11-2 and TRBJ2-5; D is ambiguous. CDR3 length: 15 residues. Deletions cut 3 bases from V and 2 bases from J, with 13 bases between. CDR1 and CDR2 (germline): SGHAT, FQNNGV. CDR3 loop: CASSFRSSAQETQYF. The CDR3 bases are TGTGCCAGCAGCTTCCGCTCGTCAGCACAAGAGACCCAGTACTTC.

V gene TRBV12-3 or TRBV12-4 combines with J gene TRBJ2-1; no clear D. The V gene lost 3 bases and the J gene lost 10 bases, with 13 bases spanning the gap. There are 13 residues in the CDR3. The CDR3 nucleotides are TGTGCCAGCAGTTTTTTAGGGCCATTGGAGCAGTTCTTC. Amino acid sequence: CASSFLGPLEQFF.

This clonotype was picked up many times. The CDR3 sequence: CASSLDGQGADTGELFF. In DNA, the CDR3 is TGTGCCAGCAGCTTAGACGGACAGGGGGCGGACACCGGGGAGCTGTTTTTT. The chain recombines TRBV7-3 with TRBJ2-2; 11 bases agree with TRBD1. J gave up 3 bases and V 2 bases, and 5 bases lay outside the gene matches. Germline values: CDR1 SGHTA, CDR2 FQGTGA. The CDR3 contains 17 residues.